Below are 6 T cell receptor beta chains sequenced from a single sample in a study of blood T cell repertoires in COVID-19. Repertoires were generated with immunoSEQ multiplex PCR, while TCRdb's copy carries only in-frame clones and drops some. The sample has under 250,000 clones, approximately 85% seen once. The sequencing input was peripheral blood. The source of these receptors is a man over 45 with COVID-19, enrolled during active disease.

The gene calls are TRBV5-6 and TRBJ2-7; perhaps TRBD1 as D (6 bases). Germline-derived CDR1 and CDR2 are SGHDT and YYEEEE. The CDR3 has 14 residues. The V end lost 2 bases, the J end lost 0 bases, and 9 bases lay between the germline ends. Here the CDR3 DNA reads TGTGCCAGCAGCTTAGGACAGCTCTCCTACGAGCAGTACTTC. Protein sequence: CASSLGQLSYEQYF.

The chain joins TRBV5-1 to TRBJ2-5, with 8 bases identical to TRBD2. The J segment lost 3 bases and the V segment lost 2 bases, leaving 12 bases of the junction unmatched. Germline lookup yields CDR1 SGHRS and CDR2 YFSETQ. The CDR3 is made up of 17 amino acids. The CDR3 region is CASSFNPAGDVKETQYF. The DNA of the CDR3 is TGCGCCAGCAGCTTTAATCCAGCGGGGGACGTTAAAGAGACCCAGTACTTC.

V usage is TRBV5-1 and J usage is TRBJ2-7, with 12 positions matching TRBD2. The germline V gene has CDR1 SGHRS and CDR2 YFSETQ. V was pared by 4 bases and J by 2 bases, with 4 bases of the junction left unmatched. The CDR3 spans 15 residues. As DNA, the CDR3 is TGCGCCAGCAGCATACTAGCGGGGGGAACCTACGAGCAGTACTTC. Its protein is CASSILAGGTYEQYF.

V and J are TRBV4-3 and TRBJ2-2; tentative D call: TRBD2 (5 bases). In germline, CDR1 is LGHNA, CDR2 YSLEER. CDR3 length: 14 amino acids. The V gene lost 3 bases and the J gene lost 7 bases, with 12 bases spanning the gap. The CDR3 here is CASSQSEGIGELFF. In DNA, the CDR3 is TGCGCCAGCAGCCAGTCTGAGGGCATCGGGGAGCTGTTTTTT.

CDR3 amino acids: CASSEEGQASNYGYTF. The CDR3 region has the DNA TGCGCCAGCAGTGAAGAGGGACAGGCTTCGAACTATGGCTACACCTTC. The chain uses TRBV10-2 and TRBJ1-2; 8 nucleotides agree with TRBD1. After removal of 3 bases from V and 2 bases from J, the junction contained 8 bases not matched to a gene. The CDR3 spans 16 residues. Germline-derived CDR1 and CDR2 are WSHSY and SAAADI.

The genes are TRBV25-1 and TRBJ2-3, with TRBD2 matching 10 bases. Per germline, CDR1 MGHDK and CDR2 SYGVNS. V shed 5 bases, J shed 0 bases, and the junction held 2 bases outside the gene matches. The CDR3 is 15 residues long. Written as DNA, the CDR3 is TGTGCCAGCAGTAAACTAGCGGGGAGCACAGATACGCAGTATTTT. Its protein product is CASSKLAGSTDTQYF.